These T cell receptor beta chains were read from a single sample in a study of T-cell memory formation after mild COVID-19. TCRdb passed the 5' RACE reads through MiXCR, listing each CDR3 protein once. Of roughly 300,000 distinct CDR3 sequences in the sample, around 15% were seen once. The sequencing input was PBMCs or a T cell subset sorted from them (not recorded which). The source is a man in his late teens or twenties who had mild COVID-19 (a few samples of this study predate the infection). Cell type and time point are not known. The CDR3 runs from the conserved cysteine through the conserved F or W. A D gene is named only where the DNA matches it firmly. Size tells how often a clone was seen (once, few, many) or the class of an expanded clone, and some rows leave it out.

DNA: TGTGCCAGCAGTTTATTAATGAACACTGAAGCTTTCTTT
CDR3: CASSLLMNTEAFF
J: TRBJ1-1
size: many
D: -
V: TRBV25-1

DNA: TGTGCCAGCAGGGTGACGAGCTCTGGAAACACCATATATTTT
CDR3: CASRVTSSGNTIYF
J: TRBJ1-3
size: once
D: -
V: TRBV5-5

DNA: TGCAGCGAGGCGGGGGGGCCCGAAGATACGCAGTATTTT
CDR3: CSEAGGPEDTQYF
J: TRBJ2-3
size: -
D: TRBD2
V: TRBV29-1

DNA: TGTGCCACCAGCAGAGAGGCAGGCTTCTCCTACGAGCAGTACTTC
CDR3: CATSREAGFSYEQYF
J: TRBJ2-7
size: few
D: -
V: TRBV15

DNA: TGTGCCAGCAGCTCTTGGACAGTGGAATACAATGAGCAGTTCTTC
CDR3: CASSSWTVEYNEQFF
J: TRBJ2-1
size: few
D: -
V: TRBV7-9

DNA: TGTGCCAGCAGCAGGACTAGCGGGGGGGCACCTAACATTCAGTACTTC
CDR3: CASSRTSGGAPNIQYF
J: TRBJ2-4
size: few
D: TRBD2
V: TRBV7-8

DNA: TGCAGCGTTGAAGTATCGGCACAGGGCGGTCTGTTTTTT
CDR3: CSVEVSAQGGLFF
J: TRBJ2-2
size: -
D: -
V: TRBV29-1

DNA: TGTGCCAGCAGCGCCGGCAGGGGACAAGAGACCCAGTACTTC
CDR3: CASSAGRGQETQYF
J: TRBJ2-5
size: -
D: -
V: TRBV5-4

DNA: TGCAGTGCTAGAGGGTCCCCCTACAATGAGCAGTTCTTC
CDR3: CSARGSPYNEQFF
J: TRBJ2-1
size: few
D: -
V: TRBV20-1

DNA: TGTGCCAGCAGTGACAGGCGGGAAGAGACCCAGTACTTC
CDR3: CASSDRREETQYF
J: TRBJ2-5
size: few
D: -
V: TRBV2

DNA: TGTGCCAGCAGTTTCGGGTCGGAGGGGGATACGCAGTATTTT
CDR3: CASSFGSEGDTQYF
J: TRBJ2-3
size: -
D: -
V: TRBV12-3/TRBV12-4

DNA: TGTGCCAGCAGTCTTAGACTAGCGGGGGAAGAGACCCAGTACTTC
CDR3: CASSLRLAGEETQYF
J: TRBJ2-5
size: few
D: TRBD2
V: TRBV5-6

DNA: TGTGCCAGCAGTCTAGGCCCCTCTGGAAACACCATATATTTT
CDR3: CASSLGPSGNTIYF
J: TRBJ1-3
size: few
D: -
V: TRBV7-9

DNA: TGTGCCAGCAGTTGGTTTGCAGATACGCAGTATTTT
CDR3: CASSWFADTQYF
J: TRBJ2-3
size: few
D: -
V: TRBV6-2/TRBV6-3

DNA: TGCGCCAGCAGCCAAGTTGGAGGGTACGGTGAGCAGTTCTTC
CDR3: CASSQVGGYGEQFF
J: TRBJ2-1
size: few
D: -
V: TRBV4-1

DNA: TGTGCCAGCAGCGTCCATTCCTCGGGGGGGAGCGAAGAGACCCAGTACTTC
CDR3: CASSVHSSGGSEETQYF
J: TRBJ2-5
size: few
D: TRBD2
V: TRBV9

DNA: TGCGCCAGCAGCTACGACAGGGTTGGGACCGGGGAGCTGTTTTTT
CDR3: CASSYDRVGTGELFF
J: TRBJ2-2
size: -
D: TRBD1
V: TRBV5-1

DNA: TGTGCCAGTAGTATGGTAGGGGCCTCCTACAATGAGCAGTTCTTC
CDR3: CASSMVGASYNEQFF
J: TRBJ2-1
size: few
D: -
V: TRBV19

DNA: TGTGCCAGCAGCTCTCCCGGGACCAATGAGCAGTTCTTC
CDR3: CASSSPGTNEQFF
J: TRBJ2-1
size: -
D: -
V: TRBV7-9

DNA: TGTGCCACCAGCGGAGCACAGGGAGGTCCTGGGGCCAACGTCCTGACTTTC
CDR3: CATSGAQGGPGANVLTF
J: TRBJ2-6
size: -
D: -
V: TRBV15

DNA: TGTGCCAGCAGCTTACCTGGGACTACCGACACCGGGGAGCTGTTTTTT
CDR3: CASSLPGTTDTGELFF
J: TRBJ2-2
size: many
D: TRBD2
V: TRBV7-2

DNA: TGCAGCGTTGAAAGGGGCGGCATGGAGACCCAGTACTTC
CDR3: CSVERGGMETQYF
J: TRBJ2-5
size: -
D: -
V: TRBV29-1

DNA: TGTGCCAGTAGAAGGGACAGGGAGGATGGCTACACCTTC
CDR3: CASRRDREDGYTF
J: TRBJ1-2
size: -
D: TRBD1
V: TRBV19